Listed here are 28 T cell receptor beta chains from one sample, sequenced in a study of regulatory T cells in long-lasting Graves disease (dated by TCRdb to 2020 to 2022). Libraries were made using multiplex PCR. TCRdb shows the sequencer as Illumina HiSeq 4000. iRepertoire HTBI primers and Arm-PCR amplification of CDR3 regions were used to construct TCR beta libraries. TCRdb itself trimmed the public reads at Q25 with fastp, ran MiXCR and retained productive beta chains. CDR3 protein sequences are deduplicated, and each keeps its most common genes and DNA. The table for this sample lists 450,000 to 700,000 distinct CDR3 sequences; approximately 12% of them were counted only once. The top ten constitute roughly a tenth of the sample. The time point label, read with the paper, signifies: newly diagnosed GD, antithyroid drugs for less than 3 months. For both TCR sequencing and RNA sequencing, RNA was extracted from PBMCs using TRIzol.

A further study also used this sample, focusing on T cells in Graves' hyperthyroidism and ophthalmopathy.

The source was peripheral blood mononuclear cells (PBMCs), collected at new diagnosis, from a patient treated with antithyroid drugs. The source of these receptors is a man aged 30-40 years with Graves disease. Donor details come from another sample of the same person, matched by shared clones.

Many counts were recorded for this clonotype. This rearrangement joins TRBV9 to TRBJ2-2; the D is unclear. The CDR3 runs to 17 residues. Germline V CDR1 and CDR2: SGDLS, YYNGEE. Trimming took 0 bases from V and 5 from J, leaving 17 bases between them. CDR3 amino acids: CASSVGPLQLGTGELFF. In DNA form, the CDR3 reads TGTGCCAGCAGCGTAGGACCCCTCCAGCTAGGGACCGGGGAGCTGTTTTTT.

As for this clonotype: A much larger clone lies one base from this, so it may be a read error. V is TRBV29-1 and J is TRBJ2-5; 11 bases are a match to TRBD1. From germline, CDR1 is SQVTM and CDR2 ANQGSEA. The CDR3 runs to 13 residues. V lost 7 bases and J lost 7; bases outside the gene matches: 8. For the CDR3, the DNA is TGCAGCGCCGTGACGGGACAGGGGGGGACCCAGTACTTC. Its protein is CSAVTGQGGTQYF.

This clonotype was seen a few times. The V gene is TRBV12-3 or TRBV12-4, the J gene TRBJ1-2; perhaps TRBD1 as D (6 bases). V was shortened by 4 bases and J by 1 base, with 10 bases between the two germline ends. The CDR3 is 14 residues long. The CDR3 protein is CASSWGAGNYGYTF. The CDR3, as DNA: TGTGCCAGCAGTTGGGGGGCGGGTAACTATGGCTACACCTTC.

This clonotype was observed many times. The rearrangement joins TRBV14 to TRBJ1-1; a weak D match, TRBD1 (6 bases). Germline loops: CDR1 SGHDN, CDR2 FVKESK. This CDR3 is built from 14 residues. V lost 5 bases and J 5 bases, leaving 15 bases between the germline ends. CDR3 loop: CASSWGDTSTEAFF. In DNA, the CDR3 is TGTGCCAGCAGCTGGGGGGACACTTCGACTGAAGCTTTCTTT.

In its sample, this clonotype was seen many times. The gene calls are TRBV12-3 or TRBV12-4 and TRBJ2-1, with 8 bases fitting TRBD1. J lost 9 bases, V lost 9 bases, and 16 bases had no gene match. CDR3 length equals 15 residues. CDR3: CASLPTGGSKIEQFF. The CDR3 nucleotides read TGTGCCAGTTTGCCCACAGGGGGGAGCAAAATTGAGCAGTTCTTC.

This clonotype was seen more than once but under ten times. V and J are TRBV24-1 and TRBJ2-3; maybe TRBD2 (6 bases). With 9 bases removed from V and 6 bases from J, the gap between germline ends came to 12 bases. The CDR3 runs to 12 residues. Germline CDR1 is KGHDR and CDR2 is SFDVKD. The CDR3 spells CATSTGGDTQYF. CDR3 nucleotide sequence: TGTGCCACCTCCACTGGAGGGGATACGCAGTATTTT.

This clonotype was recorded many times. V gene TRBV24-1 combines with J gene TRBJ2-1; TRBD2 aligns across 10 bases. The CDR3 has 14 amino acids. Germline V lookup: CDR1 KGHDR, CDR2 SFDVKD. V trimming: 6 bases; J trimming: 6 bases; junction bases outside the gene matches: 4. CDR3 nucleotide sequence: TGTGCCACCAGTCTAGCGGGAGACGTCAATGAGCAGTTCTTC. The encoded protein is CATSLAGDVNEQFF.

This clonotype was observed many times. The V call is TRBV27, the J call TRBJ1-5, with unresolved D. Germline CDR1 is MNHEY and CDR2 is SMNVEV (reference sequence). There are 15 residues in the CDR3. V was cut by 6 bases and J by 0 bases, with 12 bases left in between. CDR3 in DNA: TGTGCCAGCAGCTTGGGTAGACTTAGCAATCAGCCCCAGCATTTT. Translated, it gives CASSLGRLSNQPQHF.

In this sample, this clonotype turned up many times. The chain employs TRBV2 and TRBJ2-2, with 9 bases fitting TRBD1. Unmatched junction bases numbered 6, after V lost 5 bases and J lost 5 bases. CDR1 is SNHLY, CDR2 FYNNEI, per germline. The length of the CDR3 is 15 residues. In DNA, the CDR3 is TGTGCCAGCAGTTTGGACAGGGGAGGGACCGGGGAGCTGTTTTTT. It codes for CASSLDRGGTGELFF.

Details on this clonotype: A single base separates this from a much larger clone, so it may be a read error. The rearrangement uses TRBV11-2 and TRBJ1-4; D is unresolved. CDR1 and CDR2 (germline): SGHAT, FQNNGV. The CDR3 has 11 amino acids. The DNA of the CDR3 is TGTGCCAGCAGCTTAGATGAAAAACTGGTTTTT. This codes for CASSLDEKLVF. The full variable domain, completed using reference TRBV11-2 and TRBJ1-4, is EAGVAQSPRYKIIEKRQSVAFWCNPISGHATLYWYQQILGQGPKLLIQFQNNGVVDDSQLPKDRFSAERLKGVDSTLKIQPAKLEDSAVYLCASSLDEKLVFGSGTQLSVL.

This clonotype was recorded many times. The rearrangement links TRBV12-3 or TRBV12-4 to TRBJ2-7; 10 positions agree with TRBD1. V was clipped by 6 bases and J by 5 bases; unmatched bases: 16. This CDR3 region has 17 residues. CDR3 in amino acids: CASSSKLGQGVPHEQYF. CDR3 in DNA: TGTGCCAGCAGCTCTAAACTCGGACAGGGGGTTCCCCACGAGCAGTACTTC.

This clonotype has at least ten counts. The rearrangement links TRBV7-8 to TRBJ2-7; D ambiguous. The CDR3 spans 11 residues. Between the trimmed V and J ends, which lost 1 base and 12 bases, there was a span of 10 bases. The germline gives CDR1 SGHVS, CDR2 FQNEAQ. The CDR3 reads CASSLEVEMYF. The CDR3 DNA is TGTGCCAGCAGCTTAGAAGTGGAAATGTACTTC. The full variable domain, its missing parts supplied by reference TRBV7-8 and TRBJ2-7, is GAGVSQSPRYKVAKRGQDVALRCDPISGHVSLFWYQQALGQGPEFLTYFQNEAQLDKSGLPSDRFFAERPEGSVSTLKIQRTQQEDSAVYLCASSLEVEMYFGPGTRLTVT.

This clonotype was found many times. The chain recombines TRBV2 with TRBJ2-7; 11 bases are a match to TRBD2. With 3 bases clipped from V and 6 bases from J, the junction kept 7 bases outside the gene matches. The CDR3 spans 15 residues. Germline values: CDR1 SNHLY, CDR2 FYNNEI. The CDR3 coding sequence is TGTGCCAGCAGTGAGACTAGCGGGACCGGGGGCGAGCAGTACTTC. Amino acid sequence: CASSETSGTGGEQYF.

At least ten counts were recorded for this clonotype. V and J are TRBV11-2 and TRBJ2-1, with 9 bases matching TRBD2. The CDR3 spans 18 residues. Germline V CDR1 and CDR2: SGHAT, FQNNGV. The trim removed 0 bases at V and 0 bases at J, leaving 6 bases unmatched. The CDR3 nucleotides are TGTGCCAGCAGCTTAGAAATAGCGGGAGCTCGCTCCTACAATGAGCAGTTCTTC. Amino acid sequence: CASSLEIAGARSYNEQFF.

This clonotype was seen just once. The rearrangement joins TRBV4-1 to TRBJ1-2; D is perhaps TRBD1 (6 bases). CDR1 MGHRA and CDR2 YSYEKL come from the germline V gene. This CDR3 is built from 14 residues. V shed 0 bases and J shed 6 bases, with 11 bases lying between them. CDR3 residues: CASSQEGNRDGYTF. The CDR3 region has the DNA TGCGCCAGCAGCCAAGAGGGTAACAGGGATGGCTACACCTTC.

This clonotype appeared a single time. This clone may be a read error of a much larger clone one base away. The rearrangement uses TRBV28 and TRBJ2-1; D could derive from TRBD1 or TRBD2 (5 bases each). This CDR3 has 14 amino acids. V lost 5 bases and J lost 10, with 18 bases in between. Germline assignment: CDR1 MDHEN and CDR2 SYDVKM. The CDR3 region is CASSVPGTEYEQFF. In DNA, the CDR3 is TGTGCCAGCAGTGTTCCCGGGACGGAGTACGAGCAGTTCTTC.

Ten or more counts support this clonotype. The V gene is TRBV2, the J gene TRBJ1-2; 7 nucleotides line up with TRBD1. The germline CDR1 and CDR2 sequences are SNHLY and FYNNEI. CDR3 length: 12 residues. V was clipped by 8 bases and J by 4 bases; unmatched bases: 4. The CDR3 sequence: CASDRAAYGYTF. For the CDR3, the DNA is TGTGCCAGCGACAGGGCCGCCTATGGCTACACCTTC.

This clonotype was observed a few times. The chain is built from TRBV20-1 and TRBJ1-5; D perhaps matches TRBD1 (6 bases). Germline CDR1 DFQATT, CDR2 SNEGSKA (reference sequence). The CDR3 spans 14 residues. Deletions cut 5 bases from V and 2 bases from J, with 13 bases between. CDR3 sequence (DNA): TGCAGTGCTGGGGGGGCAGGTGGCAATCAGCCCCAGCATTTT. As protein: CSAGGAGGNQPQHF.

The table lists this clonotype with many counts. CDR3 protein: CSATLQGLRYEQYF. DNA for the CDR3: TGCAGTGCTACACTACAGGGGCTTCGGTACGAGCAGTACTTC. The rearrangement uses TRBV20-1 and TRBJ2-7; 7 bases fit TRBD1. Trimming cost V 4 bases and J 4 bases; bases outside gene matches: 10. CDR1 is DFQATT and CDR2 is SNEGSKA in the germline V gene (reference sequence). The CDR3 loop spans 14 amino acids.

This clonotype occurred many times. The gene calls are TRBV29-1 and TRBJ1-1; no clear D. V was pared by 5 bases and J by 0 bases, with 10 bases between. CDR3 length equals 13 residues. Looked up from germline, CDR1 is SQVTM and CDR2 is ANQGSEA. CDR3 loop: CSVSTAMNTEAFF. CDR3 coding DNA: TGCAGCGTTTCAACCGCTATGAACACTGAAGCTTTCTTT.

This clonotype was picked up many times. Here the CDR3 DNA reads TGTGCCTGGAGTCCGACTAGATCCAGAGATACGCAGTATTTT. As protein: CAWSPTRSRDTQYF. The chain is built from TRBV30 and TRBJ2-3; D might be TRBD2 (6 bases). The germline V gene has CDR1 GTSNPN and CDR2 SVGIG (reference sequence). CDR3 length: 14 residues. Trimming stripped 2 bases from V and 5 bases from J, with 14 bases between.

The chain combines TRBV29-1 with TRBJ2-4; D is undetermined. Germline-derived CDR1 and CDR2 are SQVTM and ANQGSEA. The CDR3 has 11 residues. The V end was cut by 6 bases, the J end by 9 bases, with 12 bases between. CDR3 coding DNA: TGCAGCGTCCTCAGCTGGGGCATTCAGTACTTC. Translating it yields CSVLSWGIQYF. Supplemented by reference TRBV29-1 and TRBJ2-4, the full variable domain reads SAVISQKPSRDICQRGTSLTIQCQVDSQVTMMFWYRQQPGQSLTLIATANQGSEATYESGFVIDKFPISRPNLTFSTLTVSNMSPEDSSIYLCSVLSWGIQYFGAGTRLSVL.

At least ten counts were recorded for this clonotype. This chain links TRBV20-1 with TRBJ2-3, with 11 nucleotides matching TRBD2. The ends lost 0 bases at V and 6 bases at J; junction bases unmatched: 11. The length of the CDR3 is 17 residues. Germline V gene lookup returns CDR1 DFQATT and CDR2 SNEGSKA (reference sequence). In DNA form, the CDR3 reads TGCAGTGCTAGAGAAGATCTACTAGCGGGAGAGGTGGATACGCAGTATTTT. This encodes CSAREDLLAGEVDTQYF.

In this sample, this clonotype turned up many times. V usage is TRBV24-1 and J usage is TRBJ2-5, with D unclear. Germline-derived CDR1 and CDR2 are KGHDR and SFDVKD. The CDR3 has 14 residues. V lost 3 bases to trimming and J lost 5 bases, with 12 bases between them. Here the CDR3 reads CATSDEQAPETQYF. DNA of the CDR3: TGTGCCACCAGTGATGAGCAGGCCCCGGAGACCCAGTACTTC.

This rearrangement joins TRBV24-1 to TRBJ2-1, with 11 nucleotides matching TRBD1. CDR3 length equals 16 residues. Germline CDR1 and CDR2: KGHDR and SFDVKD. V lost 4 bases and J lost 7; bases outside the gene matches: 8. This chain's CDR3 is CATSDFGTGGGNEQFF. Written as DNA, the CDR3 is TGTGCCACCAGTGACTTCGGGACAGGGGGTGGAAATGAGCAGTTCTTC.

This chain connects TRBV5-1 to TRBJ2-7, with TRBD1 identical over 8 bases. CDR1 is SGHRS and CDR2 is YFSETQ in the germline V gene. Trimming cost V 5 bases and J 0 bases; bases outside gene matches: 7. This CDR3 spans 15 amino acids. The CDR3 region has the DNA TGCGCCAGCAGGACCGGGACAGGAGTCTCCTACGAGCAGTACTTC. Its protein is CASRTGTGVSYEQYF.

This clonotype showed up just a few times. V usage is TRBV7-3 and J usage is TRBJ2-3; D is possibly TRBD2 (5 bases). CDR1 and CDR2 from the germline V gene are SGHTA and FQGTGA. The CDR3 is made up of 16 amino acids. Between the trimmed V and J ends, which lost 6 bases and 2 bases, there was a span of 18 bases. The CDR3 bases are TGTGCCAGCAGTCCCGGTATAGCGATCTACACAGATACGCAGTATTTT. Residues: CASSPGIAIYTDTQYF.

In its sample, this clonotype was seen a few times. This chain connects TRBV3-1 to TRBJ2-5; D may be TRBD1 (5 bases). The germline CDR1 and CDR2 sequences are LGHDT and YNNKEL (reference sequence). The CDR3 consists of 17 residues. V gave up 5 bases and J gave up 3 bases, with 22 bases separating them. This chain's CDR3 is CASSVLAPGYSEETQYF. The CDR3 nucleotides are TGTGCCAGCAGCGTTTTGGCCCCAGGGTATTCGGAAGAGACCCAGTACTTC.